Shown below are 14 T cell receptor beta chains from a single sample sequenced in a study of memory CD4+ T cells and cytomegalovirus serostatus. Profiled with immunoSEQ multiplex PCR; TCRdb holds only in-frame clones, not every one. The data show about 48,000 clones, roughly 78% seen once. The sort gate was single viable CD3+CD4+CD8-CD45RO+ cells for memory CD4+ T cells. Sample: memory CD4+ T cells from blood. The receptors originated from an adult in good health and CMV-seronegative.

CDR3 protein: CASSRDTNQPQHF. The CDR3 DNA follows: TGTGCCAGCAGTAGGGACACCAATCAGCCCCAGCATTTT. The chain carries TRBV6-5 and TRBJ1-5; TRBD1 might be the D (6 bases). Germline V gene lookup returns CDR1 MNHEY and CDR2 SVGAGI. The V end lost 5 bases, the J end lost 3 bases, and 8 bases lay between the germline ends. The CDR3 loop spans 13 amino acids.

The chain recombines TRBV27 with TRBJ1-5, with D tentatively TRBD1 (5 bases). The V gene's germline CDR1 is MNHEY and CDR2 SMNVEV (reference sequence). The V and J ends lost 3 bases and 4 bases respectively, with 19 bases between them. The CDR3 is made up of 17 amino acids. The CDR3: CASSLYTNSGKNQPQHF. The CDR3 bases are TGTGCCAGCAGTTTGTATACGAACTCAGGGAAAAATCAGCCCCAGCATTTT.

This rearrangement joins TRBV7-9 to TRBJ1-2; 7 bases align to TRBD1. The germline CDR1 and CDR2 sequences are SEHNR and FQNEAQ (reference sequence). The junction had 4 bases not matched to a gene; V was cut back by 5 bases and J by 1 base. The CDR3 spans 14 residues. This CDR3 reads CASSPRDSNYGYTF. The DNA for the CDR3 is TGTGCCAGCAGCCCGCGGGACAGTAACTATGGCTACACCTTC.

This clone was detected only a few times. The chain combines TRBV7-9 with TRBJ2-2, with TRBD2 matching over 8 bases. This CDR3 has 16 amino acids. The germline CDR1 and CDR2 sequences are SEHNR and FQNEAQ (reference sequence). Unmatched junction bases numbered 8, after V lost 5 bases and J lost 3 bases. In nucleotides, the CDR3 is TGTGCCAGCAGCCTCGGGAGGGCCTTCTACACCGGGGAGCTGTTTTTT. Its translation: CASSLGRAFYTGELFF.

The V call is TRBV12-5, the J call TRBJ1-2; the D is unclear. Germline CDR1 is LGHNT and CDR2 is FRNRAP. The CDR3 contains 15 residues. V lost 1 base, J lost 6 bases, and 15 bases lay in between. CDR3 coding DNA: TGTGCTAGTGGTTTGGCCTACGCCGCGTTAGATGGCTACACCTTC. Protein product: CASGLAYAALDGYTF.

The genes are TRBV19 and TRBJ1-3, with TRBD1 matching 9 bases. The CDR3 is made up of 15 amino acids. V lost 4 bases and J lost 2; bases outside the gene matches: 3. The germline V gene has CDR1 LNHDA and CDR2 SQIVND (reference sequence). CDR3 sequence: CASSTGTGTGNTIYF. The CDR3 DNA is TGTGCCAGTAGTACCGGGACAGGGACTGGAAACACCATATATTTT.

This clone occurred a few times. This sequence joins TRBV5-4 and TRBJ2-1, with 7 positions matching TRBD2. Looked up from germline, CDR1 is SGHNT and CDR2 is YYREEE (reference sequence). This CDR3 region has 17 residues. V shed 1 base, J shed 8 bases, and the junction held 15 bases outside the gene matches. The CDR3 DNA is TGTGCCAGCAGCTTGTCTTCCCCGATGACTAGCTCCTATGAGCAGTTCTTC. Translated: CASSLSSPMTSSYEQFF.

The chain combines TRBV20-1 with TRBJ1-2; D is unclear. The germline CDR1 and CDR2 sequences are DFQATT and SNEGSKA (reference sequence). The CDR3 extends over 11 amino acids. The CDR3 DNA reads TGCAGGGTTTATATGAAGGCTGGCTACACCTTC. It translates to CRVYMKAGYTF.

The genes are TRBV20-1 and TRBJ1-1; D unresolved. CDR3 length: 11 amino acids. The V gene lost 3 bases and the J gene lost 7 bases, with 9 bases spanning the gap. Germline values: CDR1 DFQATT, CDR2 SNEGSKA (reference sequence). For the CDR3, the DNA is TGCAGTGCTAGGGGCGGCAGTGAAGCTTTCTTT. Protein: CSARGGSEAFF.

This chain's CDR3 is CASSIYRDRGLSGANVLTF. In DNA form, the CDR3 reads TGTGCCAGCAGTATTTACCGGGACAGGGGGCTCTCTGGGGCCAACGTCCTGACTTTC. The chain carries TRBV27 and TRBJ2-6; 12 bases are a match to TRBD1. Germline V lookup: CDR1 MNHEY, CDR2 SMNVEV (reference sequence). V dropped 5 bases and J dropped 0; count of bases not matched to a gene: 8. The CDR3 runs to 19 residues.

The CDR3 is CSVGQRMNTEAFF. CDR3 nucleotide sequence: TGCAGCGTTGGACAGCGCATGAACACTGAAGCTTTCTTT. This chain links TRBV29-1 with TRBJ1-1; D might be TRBD1 (5 bases). V lost 4 bases to trimming and J lost 0 bases, with 9 bases between them. The CDR3 consists of 13 residues. Germline CDR1 is SQVTM and CDR2 is ANQGSEA. The full variable domain, rest sourced from reference TRBV29-1 and TRBJ1-1, is SAVISQKPSRDICQRGTSLTIQCQVDSQVTMMFWYRQQPGQSLTLIATANQGSEATYESGFVIDKFPISRPNLTFSTLTVSNMSPEDSSIYLCSVGQRMNTEAFFGQGTRLTVV.

The chain recombines TRBV6-5 with TRBJ1-4; 7 bases match TRBD1. Germline lookup yields CDR1 MNHEY and CDR2 SVGAGI. The trim removed 7 bases at V and 8 bases at J, leaving 10 bases unmatched. The CDR3 totals 14 residues. The CDR3 region has the DNA TGTGCCAGCACCGACAGGGCGGGGGGAGAAAAACTGTTTTTT. This codes for CASTDRAGGEKLFF.

The V and J genes are TRBV2 and TRBJ2-3; weak D call: TRBD2 (5 bases). Looked up from germline, CDR1 is SNHLY and CDR2 is FYNNEI. The CDR3 sequence is 13 residues long. V dropped 3 bases and J dropped 1 base, with 5 bases sitting between them. CDR3 sequence (DNA): TGTGCCAGCAGTGATAGCGGCACAGATACGCAGTATTTT. Amino acid sequence: CASSDSGTDTQYF.

V gene TRBV21-1 combines with J gene TRBJ2-7; the table gives TRBD1 as D, unverified against the DNA. TRBV21-1 is described as a pseudogene. This CDR3 spans 15 amino acids. The CDR3 DNA reads TGTGCCAGCAGCAAGAGGACAGGGGGGGACTACGAGCAGTACTTC. Protein product: CASSKRTGGDYEQYF.